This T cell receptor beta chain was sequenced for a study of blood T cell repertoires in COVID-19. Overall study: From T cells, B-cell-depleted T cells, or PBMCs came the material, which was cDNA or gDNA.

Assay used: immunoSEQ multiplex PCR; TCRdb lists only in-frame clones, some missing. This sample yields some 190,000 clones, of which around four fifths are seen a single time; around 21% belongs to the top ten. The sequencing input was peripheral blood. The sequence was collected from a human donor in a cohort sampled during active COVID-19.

CDR3 in amino acids: CAIKTGDGIQYF. In nucleotides, the CDR3 is TGTGCCATCAAGACAGGGGACGGCATTCAGTACTTC. The chain couples TRBV6-5 to TRBJ2-4, with 8 nucleotides matching TRBD1. The CDR3 is 12 residues long. Germline lookup yields CDR1 MNHEY and CDR2 SVGAGI. Unmatched junction bases numbered 8, after V lost 10 bases and J lost 9 bases.